This T cell receptor (beta chain) was documented in a study of shared clonotypes between healthy human individuals. For the study at large: Samples came from a couple of female and three male donors aged 18 to 49. Points from the study as a whole: Richness estimates generally favored naive over memory subsets. In contrast to clonotypes shared by all four donors, non-shared clonotypes had lower generation probabilities. Sampling included only blood; tissue repertoires likely differ.

V shed 1 base, J shed 2 bases, and the junction held 6 bases outside the gene matches. The V gene's germline CDR1 is SGHTA and CDR2 FQGNSA. The CDR3 is 16 amino acids. TCRdb's copy holds only in-frame clones and misses some; the assay was immunoSEQ multiplex PCR. The sample contains a few million clones, 90% to 95% of which appear only once. Of note for this clone: Its antigen is not known.

This receptor was identified in a man between 18 and 29 years old in good health. V and J are TRBV7-2 and TRBJ2-3; 7 bases match TRBD2. Sequencing input: naive CD4+ T cells sorted from blood. The subset here: CD45RA+ positively selected. This CDR3 reads CASSLERGVNTDTQYF. The CDR3 DNA reads TGTGCCAGCAGCTTAGAACGGGGGGTTAACACAGATACGCAGTATTTT.